The T cell receptor beta chain under discussion was sequenced for a study of blood T cell repertoires in COVID-19. Study-wide background: There were acute and convalescent COVID-19 samples, and they came from the United States, Italy and Spain. The cDNA or gDNA used as material had been derived from T cells, B-cell-depleted T cells, or PBMCs.

Authors' data handling: Estimation of nucleated cell counts relied on the amplification of reference gene primers. TCRdb's copy holds only in-frame clones and misses some; the assay was immunoSEQ multiplex PCR. D and trimming were read from the DNA, whereas the V and J calls and clone size are those reported in that table. The profile shows 250,000 to 350,000 clones, approximately 86% of them singletons. Seattle patients were enrolled during active infection and followed longitudinally. The CDR3 is 11 residues long. The V and J ends lost 4 bases and 8 bases, in that order; junction bases with no gene match: 0. Germline V gene lookup returns CDR1 MNHEY and CDR2 SMNVEV (reference sequence).

This clonotype was sampled from a woman between 65 and 79 years old with COVID-19, enrolled during active disease. The source material was peripheral blood. The V call is TRBV27, the J call TRBJ1-2; TRBD1 matches at 8 bases. The CDR3 sequence: CASSSGGGYTF. CDR3 DNA: TGTGCCAGCAGTTCAGGGGGCGGCTACACCTTC.